The entry below describes one T cell receptor beta chain. One end of the junction is discordant with germline, which a read error may explain. The sample is drawn from a study of identical twins. TCRdb re-derived calls from the 5' RACE reads in MiXCR, one entry per CDR3 protein. The top ten hold 13% to 15% of the sample, which has 200,000 to 250,000 distinct CDR3 sequences, roughly 7.1% seen once. The length of the CDR3 is 13 residues. CDR1 and CDR2 from the germline V gene are SGHAT and FQNNGV. These data were also filed under a second study, of T cells expressing NK-cell markers.

Sequenced: CD8+ T cells sorted from blood. This chain links TRBV11-2 with TRBJ2-1, with D hard to call. The sequence was obtained from a woman aged 18-29 years in good health. CDR3 protein: CASSFLGTPFWVF. CDR3 in DNA: TGTGCCAGCAGCTTTCTGGGTACTCCATTTTGGGTCTTC.